The rows below give T cell receptor beta chains drawn from one sample of a study of CD8+ T cells in alopecia areata. Profiling relied on immunoSEQ multiplex PCR, and the TCRdb table lists in-frame clones only, not all of them. The sample carries 93,000 or so clones, under 90% recorded once. The sample here was CD8+ T cells sorted from blood, taken at approximately week 31, from a patient treated with tofacitinib. Source of these receptors: a human donor with alopecia areata. The CDR3 runs from the conserved cysteine through the conserved F or W. The D gene is left open where the match is weak. Where a row states a size, it is once, few, many or the class of an expanded clone; other rows omit it.

V gene: TRBV4-1
J gene: TRBJ1-5
D gene: NA
clone size: NA
CDR3 length: 13
CDR3 DNA: TGCGCCAGCAGTCCAGGTGGCAATCAGCCCCAGCATTTT
CDR3 protein: CASSPGGNQPQHF

V gene: TRBV19
J gene: TRBJ2-1
D gene: NA
clone size: once
CDR3 length: 15
CDR3 DNA: TGTGCCAGTAGTATATTGGGGGACGCCTACAATGAGCAGTTCTTC
CDR3 protein: CASSILGDAYNEQFF

V gene: TRBV6-6
J gene: TRBJ2-5
D gene: NA
clone size: NA
CDR3 length: 13
CDR3 DNA: TGTGCCAGCAGTTACGAAACGGAGGAGACCCAGTACTTC
CDR3 protein: CASSYETEETQYF

V gene: TRBV2
J gene: TRBJ1-1
D gene: NA
clone size: once
CDR3 length: 14
CDR3 DNA: TGTGCCAGCAGCCGTACAGGGCCCGACACTGAAGCTTTCTTT
CDR3 protein: CASSRTGPDTEAFF

V gene: TRBV13
J gene: TRBJ2-1
D gene: NA
clone size: NA
CDR3 length: 11
CDR3 DNA: TGTGCCAGCAGCCCCCGAGGTGAGCAGTTCTTC
CDR3 protein: CASSPRGEQFF

V gene: TRBV14
J gene: TRBJ2-7
D gene: NA
clone size: NA
CDR3 length: 15
CDR3 DNA: TGTGCCAGCAGCCCCTCCCCGGACGGGTCCTACGAGCAGTACTTC
CDR3 protein: CASSPSPDGSYEQYF

V gene: TRBV10-2
J gene: TRBJ2-1
D gene: NA
clone size: NA
CDR3 length: 15
CDR3 DNA: TGCGCCAGCAGTTTTAGGCAGGGGCTGGGTAATGAGCAGTTCTTC
CDR3 protein: CASSFRQGLGNEQFF

V gene: TRBV19
J gene: TRBJ2-4
D gene: TRBD1
clone size: NA
CDR3 length: 16
CDR3 DNA: TGTGCCAGTAGTCGTCCGACTACAGGGGGTCAAAACATTCAGTACTTC
CDR3 protein: CASSRPTTGGQNIQYF

V gene: TRBV5-6
J gene: TRBJ1-4
D gene: NA
clone size: NA
CDR3 length: 13
CDR3 DNA: TGTGCCAGCAGCTTACAGGTTAATGAAAAACTGTTTTTT
CDR3 protein: CASSLQVNEKLFF

V gene: TRBV6-5
J gene: TRBJ1-1
D gene: NA
clone size: NA
CDR3 length: 13
CDR3 DNA: TGTGCCAGCCTCCAGGTGGCCGGCACTGAAGCTTTCTTT
CDR3 protein: CASLQVAGTEAFF

V gene: TRBV19
J gene: TRBJ2-3
D gene: TRBD2
clone size: NA
CDR3 length: 15
CDR3 DNA: TGTGCCAGTAGTATTTTAGCGGGAGGGACAGATACGCAGTATTTT
CDR3 protein: CASSILAGGTDTQYF

V gene: TRBV29-1
J gene: TRBJ2-7
D gene: TRBD1
clone size: once
CDR3 length: 13
CDR3 DNA: TGCAGAGACCAAGACAGGGATACCTACGAGCAGTACTTC
CDR3 protein: CRDQDRDTYEQYF

V gene: TRBV4-2
J gene: TRBJ2-7
D gene: NA
clone size: NA
CDR3 length: 12
CDR3 DNA: TGTGCCAGCAGCCAGGTTCCCTACGAGCAGTACTTC
CDR3 protein: CASSQVPYEQYF

V gene: TRBV5-4
J gene: TRBJ2-2
D gene: NA
clone size: NA
CDR3 length: 12
CDR3 DNA: TGTGCCAGCAGCCCCTACACCGGGGAGCTGTTTTTT
CDR3 protein: CASSPYTGELFF

V gene: TRBV19
J gene: TRBJ2-1
D gene: NA
clone size: NA
CDR3 length: 17
CDR3 DNA: TGTGCCAGTCGGGTCACTGCCCTATCGAGCTCCTACAATGAGCAGTTCTTC
CDR3 protein: CASRVTALSSSYNEQFF

V gene: TRBV2
J gene: TRBJ2-1
D gene: TRBD2
clone size: NA
CDR3 length: 16
CDR3 DNA: TGTGCCAGCAGTGCAAGCGGGGTCTTCTCCTACAATGAGCAGTTCTTC
CDR3 protein: CASSASGVFSYNEQFF

V gene: TRBV11-2
J gene: TRBJ2-7
D gene: NA
clone size: NA
CDR3 length: 15
CDR3 DNA: TGTGCCAGCAGCTTAGAATATGCAGGCGCCTACGAGCAGTACTTC
CDR3 protein: CASSLEYAGAYEQYF

V gene: TRBV19
J gene: TRBJ2-7
D gene: NA
clone size: NA
CDR3 length: 12
CDR3 DNA: TGTGCCAGTAGAGGGGGGAAAGACGAGCAGTACTTC
CDR3 protein: CASRGGKDEQYF

V gene: TRBV7-9
J gene: TRBJ2-7
D gene: TRBD2
clone size: few
CDR3 length: 16
CDR3 DNA: TGTGCCAGCAGCTTTACTAGCGGGGGGCCCCCCTACGAGCAGTACTTC
CDR3 protein: CASSFTSGGPPYEQYF

V gene: TRBV4-2
J gene: TRBJ2-7
D gene: TRBD2
clone size: NA
CDR3 length: 16
CDR3 DNA: TGTGCCAGCAGCCAGGCCCCTGTGAGTAGCGGGAGAGAGCAGTACTTC
CDR3 protein: CASSQAPVSSGREQYF

V gene: TRBV19
J gene: TRBJ2-7
D gene: NA
clone size: NA
CDR3 length: 11
CDR3 DNA: TGTGCCAGTAGTGGGGCCTACGAGCAGTACTTC
CDR3 protein: CASSGAYEQYF

V gene: TRBV5-1
J gene: TRBJ2-1
D gene: TRBD1
clone size: NA
CDR3 length: 14
CDR3 DNA: TGCGCCAGCAGCCCCGGGACAGGGCTCAATGAGCAGTTCTTC
CDR3 protein: CASSPGTGLNEQFF

V gene: TRBV5-1
J gene: TRBJ1-5
D gene: NA
clone size: NA
CDR3 length: 13
CDR3 DNA: TGCGCCAGCAGCTCAGCTGGGGAGCAGCCCCAGCATTTT
CDR3 protein: CASSSAGEQPQHF

V gene: TRBV29-1
J gene: TRBJ1-2
D gene: TRBD1
clone size: NA
CDR3 length: 12
CDR3 DNA: TGCAGCGTTGACGGACAGGGCGGCGGCTACACCTTC
CDR3 protein: CSVDGQGGGYTF

V gene: TRBV19
J gene: TRBJ1-1
D gene: NA
clone size: once
CDR3 length: 13
CDR3 DNA: TGTGCCACCCGATTCGAGATGGATACTGAAGCTTTCTTT
CDR3 protein: CATRFEMDTEAFF

V gene: TRBV29-1
J gene: TRBJ2-1
D gene: NA
clone size: NA
CDR3 length: 11
CDR3 DNA: TGCAGCGTTGAAAGGGGAAATGAGCAGTTCTTC
CDR3 protein: CSVERGNEQFF

V gene: TRBV5-1
J gene: TRBJ2-7
D gene: TRBD1
clone size: NA
CDR3 length: 15
CDR3 DNA: TGCGCCAGCAGCGACGGGACAGCTAAAACCTACGAGCAGTACTTC
CDR3 protein: CASSDGTAKTYEQYF

V gene: TRBV28
J gene: TRBJ2-5
D gene: NA
clone size: NA
CDR3 length: 14
CDR3 DNA: TGTGCCAGCACAAGCGGTGAAGAGAGGGAGACCCAGTACTTC
CDR3 protein: CASTSGEERETQYF

V gene: TRBV6-1
J gene: TRBJ2-7
D gene: TRBD1
clone size: NA
CDR3 length: 14
CDR3 DNA: TGTGCCAGCAGTGTCGGACAGGGAAGCTACGAGCAGTACTTC
CDR3 protein: CASSVGQGSYEQYF

V gene: TRBV30
J gene: TRBJ1-1
D gene: NA
clone size: NA
CDR3 length: 12
CDR3 DNA: TGTGCCTGGAGCTGGCAGGAAACTGAAGCTTTCTTT
CDR3 protein: CAWSWQETEAFF

V gene: TRBV4-1
J gene: TRBJ2-7
D gene: NA
clone size: NA
CDR3 length: 14
CDR3 DNA: TGCGCCAGCAGCCAATCCCCAGAACAGGACGAGCAGTACTTC
CDR3 protein: CASSQSPEQDEQYF

V gene: TRBV27
J gene: TRBJ2-7
D gene: NA
clone size: few
CDR3 length: 13
CDR3 DNA: TGTGCCAGCAGTCCCAACCTCTCCTACGAGCAGTACTTC
CDR3 protein: CASSPNLSYEQYF

V gene: TRBV7-9
J gene: TRBJ2-7
D gene: TRBD1
clone size: NA
CDR3 length: 14
CDR3 DNA: TGTGCCAGCAGCCCCGCGACAGGGTCGAACGAGCAGTACTTC
CDR3 protein: CASSPATGSNEQYF

V gene: TRBV27
J gene: TRBJ2-7
D gene: NA
clone size: NA
CDR3 length: 15
CDR3 DNA: TGTGCCAGCAGTTTCCACCGGGACCCCACGGCCGAGCAGTACTTC
CDR3 protein: CASSFHRDPTAEQYF

V gene: TRBV7-9
J gene: TRBJ1-4
D gene: NA
clone size: once
CDR3 length: 14
CDR3 DNA: TGTGCCAGCAGCCAACTCCTAACGGATGAAAAACTGTTTTTT
CDR3 protein: CASSQLLTDEKLFF

V gene: TRBV29-1
J gene: TRBJ2-2
D gene: TRBD1
clone size: NA
CDR3 length: 14
CDR3 DNA: TGCAGCGTTGTCGGGACAGAGAACACCGGGGAGCTGTTTTTT
CDR3 protein: CSVVGTENTGELFF

V gene: TRBV30
J gene: TRBJ1-1
D gene: NA
clone size: NA
CDR3 length: 12
CDR3 DNA: TGTGCCTGGAGTTTTTTGGGGCCTGAAGCTTTCTTT
CDR3 protein: CAWSFLGPEAFF